The 23 T cell receptor beta chains below come from one sample, sequenced in a study of shared clonotypes between healthy human individuals. Repertoires were generated with immunoSEQ multiplex PCR, while TCRdb's copy carries only in-frame clones and drops some. Found here are around 2.1 million clones, 90% to 97% of them singletons; the top ten hold approximately 0.13%. Sequenced input: naive CD4+ T cells sorted from blood. The subset is: CD45RA+ positively selected. All receptors derive from a man aged 18-30 years in good health.

As regards this clone: Other DNA sequences in this specimen translate into the identical CDR3. The chain links TRBV5-4 to TRBJ2-7; D gene unclear. Germline CDR1 reads SGHNT; CDR2 reads YYREEE (reference sequence). This CDR3 region has 13 residues. Trimming pared 0 bases from V and 0 bases from J, leaving 4 bases between. CDR3 sequence: CASSLVGSYEQYF. CDR3 sequence (DNA): TGTGCCAGCAGCTTGGTGGGCTCCTACGAGCAGTACTTC.

The chain joins TRBV14 to TRBJ1-6; 7 nucleotides agree with TRBD1. Per germline, CDR1 SGHDN and CDR2 FVKESK. V lost 4 bases and J lost 6; bases outside the gene matches: 6. The length of the CDR3 is 15 residues. As DNA, the CDR3 is TGTGCCAGCAGCCCGGGACAGCTTTTTAATTCACCCCTCCACTTT. This gives the protein CASSPGQLFNSPLHF.

This clone came up a few times. The rearrangement uses TRBV18 and TRBJ1-5, with D maybe TRBD1 (6 bases). CDR3 length: 13 amino acids. Germline V gene lookup returns CDR1 KGHSH and CDR2 LQKENI. V lost 7 bases to trimming and J lost 5 bases, with 12 bases between them. The CDR3 nucleotides read TGTGCCAGCTGCCAACAGGGACATCAGCCCCAGCATTTT. Translating it yields CASCQQGHQPQHF.

This clone was recorded once. The chain is built from TRBV19 and TRBJ2-5, with D perhaps matching TRBD1 or TRBD2 (5 bases each). From germline, CDR1 is LNHDA and CDR2 SQIVND (reference sequence). Trimming shortened V by 5 bases and J by 4 bases, and 17 bases separated the two germline ends. This CDR3 is 15 amino acids long. The CDR3 nucleotides are TGTGCCAGTAGTCGACAGCAGGGAGAGGTAGAGACCCAGTACTTC. Its translation: CASSRQQGEVETQYF.

A note on this clone: Other nucleotide sequences from this sample produce the same CDR3. The chain combines TRBV6-5 with TRBJ1-3; 7 bases agree with TRBD1. The CDR3 is made up of 14 amino acids. CDR1 and CDR2 from the germline V gene are MNHEY and SVGAGI. The J segment lost 2 bases and the V segment lost 6 bases, leaving 4 bases of the junction unmatched. The CDR3 coding sequence is TGTGCCAGCAGCCGAACAGGGGCTGGAAACACCATATATTTT. This encodes CASSRTGAGNTIYF.

The chain combines TRBV5-1 with TRBJ2-3; D is possibly TRBD2 (6 bases). V was cut by 5 bases and J by 6 bases, with 19 bases left in between. The germline V gene has CDR1 SGHRS and CDR2 YFSETQ. The CDR3 consists of 15 residues. The CDR3 reads CASRRDGTSGDTQYF. The DNA for the CDR3 is TGCGCCAGCAGGCGGGACGGCACCTCGGGCGATACGCAGTATTTT. Supplemented by reference TRBV5-1 and TRBJ2-3, the full variable domain reads KAGVTQTPRYLIKTRGQQVTLSCSPISGHRSVSWYQQTPGQGLQFLFEYFSETQRNKGNFPGRFSGRQFSNSRSEMNVSTLELGDSALYLCASRRDGTSGDTQYFGPGTRLTVL.

The chain links TRBV10-1 to TRBJ2-7, with a possible D match to TRBD2 (6 bases). This CDR3 is built from 22 residues. Trimming removed 6 bases from V and 0 bases from J, with 36 bases in between. Germline V gives CDR1 WNHNN, CDR2 SYGVQD (reference sequence). Here the CDR3 DNA reads TGCGCCAGCAGAGTCCCGGCCCTTGGCGGGACCGCGAAGGGAAGGCCCTCCTACGAGCAGTACTTC. Encoded protein: CASRVPALGGTAKGRPSYEQYF.

A remark on this clone: Other DNA sequences in this specimen translate into the identical CDR3. The rearrangement links TRBV30 to TRBJ1-4; the D gene is possibly TRBD1 (5 bases). V lost 2 bases and J 5 bases, leaving 12 bases between the germline ends. The CDR3 loop spans 14 amino acids. Germline V gene data show CDR1 as GTSNPN and CDR2 as SVGIG (reference sequence). CDR3 loop: CAWSPGRRNEKLFF. CDR3 bases: TGTGCCTGGAGTCCGGGACGGAGGAATGAAAAACTGTTTTTT.

The gene calls are TRBV29-1 and TRBJ1-5; D is possibly TRBD1 (5 bases). Trimming took 3 bases from V and 11 from J, leaving 20 bases between them. Germline assignment: CDR1 SQVTM and CDR2 ANQGSEA. This CDR3 comprises 14 residues. The CDR3 DNA reads as TGCAGCGTTGATGTACCAGGGTCTGGAATGGCCCAGCATTTT. It is translated as CSVDVPGSGMAQHF.

Worth noting for this clone: The same CDR3 is also encoded by other DNA sequences in this sample. The J gene is TRBJ1-5, the V gene TRBV18; no firm D call. V lost 2 bases, J lost 2 bases, and 4 bases lay in between. The CDR3 contains 13 residues. From germline, CDR1 is KGHSH and CDR2 LQKENI. The CDR3 reads CASSPDGNQPQHF. CDR3 nucleotide sequence: TGTGCCAGCTCACCAGACGGCAATCAGCCCCAGCATTTT.

V and J are TRBV4-3 and TRBJ2-7; D is perhaps TRBD2 (6 bases). The germline V gene has CDR1 LGHNA and CDR2 YSLEER. The length of the CDR3 is 15 residues. V dropped 0 bases and J dropped 3 bases, with 12 bases sitting between them. CDR3 amino acids: CASSQEGGEFYEQYF. Here the CDR3 DNA reads TGCGCCAGCAGCCAAGAGGGCGGGGAATTCTACGAGCAGTACTTC.

This rearrangement joins TRBV18 to TRBJ2-1; D ambiguous. V was cut by 3 bases and J by 1 base, with 10 bases left in between. CDR1 and CDR2 from the germline V gene are KGHSH and LQKENI. The CDR3 has 15 residues. The CDR3 loop is CASSPRFQSYNEQFF. In DNA, the CDR3 is TGTGCCAGCTCACCCAGATTCCAATCCTACAATGAGCAGTTCTTC.

The chain combines TRBV5-1 with TRBJ2-4, with D uncertain. CDR1 and CDR2 (germline): SGHRS, YFSETQ. The ends were cut back, 0 bases at V and 0 bases at J, with 10 bases in the middle. This CDR3 is 16 amino acids long. The CDR3 region is CASSLGQVLAKNIQYF. The CDR3 nucleotides read TGCGCCAGCAGCTTGGGTCAGGTTTTAGCCAAAAACATTCAGTACTTC.

V usage is TRBV4-2 and J usage is TRBJ2-2; unclear D gene. The CDR3 consists of 16 residues. Germline V gene sequence: CDR1 LGHNA, CDR2 YNFKEQ. V shed 0 bases and J shed 1 base, with 9 bases lying between them. As DNA, the CDR3 is TGTGCCAGCAGCCAAGATTTGACTCTGAACACCGGGGAGCTGTTTTTT. This sequence encodes CASSQDLTLNTGELFF.

This rearrangement joins TRBV6-5 to TRBJ1-1, with D perhaps matching TRBD1 (6 bases). CDR1 MNHEY and CDR2 SVGAGI come from the germline V gene. This CDR3 contains 15 residues. V lost 5 bases and J 7 bases, leaving 20 bases between the germline ends. The CDR3 DNA sequence: TGTGCCAGCAGTGGCGGGGGGGCCGGGGAAGGTGAAGCTTTCTTT. Translated: CASSGGGAGEGEAFF.

The V gene is TRBV23-1, the J gene TRBJ2-1; perhaps TRBD1 as D (5 bases). TRBV23-1 is classed as an ORF, of uncertain function. Trimming left V 1 base short and J 3 bases short, with 22 bases between. The CDR3 is 19 residues long. CDR3 amino acids: CASSQLGQGPSPGYNEQFF. DNA of the CDR3: TGCGCCAGCAGTCAATTGGGCCAGGGCCCGTCCCCCGGCTACAATGAGCAGTTCTTC.

V is TRBV27 and J is TRBJ2-1, with TRBD2 matching over 12 bases. The CDR3 spans 16 residues. With 5 bases clipped from V and 9 bases from J, the junction kept 11 bases outside the gene matches. The germline CDR1 and CDR2 sequences are MNHEY and SMNVEV (reference sequence). The CDR3 sequence: CASSSKPGLAGGEQFF. The CDR3 coding sequence is TGTGCCAGCAGTAGCAAACCGGGACTAGCGGGCGGTGAGCAGTTCTTC.

This chain joins TRBV2 and TRBJ2-5, with a weak D call TRBD2 (6 bases). Germline V gives CDR1 SNHLY, CDR2 FYNNEI. V was pared by 6 bases and J by 0 bases, with 11 bases between. The CDR3 runs 14 residues. CDR3 nucleotide sequence: TGTGCCAGCAGCGGGGACTCCTACCAAGAGACCCAGTACTTC. Protein: CASSGDSYQETQYF.

The rearrangement links TRBV6-5 to TRBJ1-6; D is perhaps TRBD1 (5 bases). Per germline, CDR1 MNHEY and CDR2 SVGAGI. The CDR3 is 13 residues long. Trimming took off 8 bases at V and 10 bases at J, with 15 bases between the two ends. CDR3 sequence (DNA): TGTGCCAGCGGAAGGGGCGCGGGATCACCCCTCCACTTT. Translation gives CASGRGAGSPLHF.

This chain joins TRBV7-3 and TRBJ2-1; 8 positions agree with TRBD2. Germline CDR1 is SGHTA and CDR2 is FQGTGA. The V and J ends lost 4 bases and 4 bases, in that order; junction bases with no gene match: 3. There are 14 residues in the CDR3. CDR3 loop: CASSSGTSYNEQFF. CDR3 nucleotides: TGTGCCAGCAGCTCCGGGACTAGTTACAATGAGCAGTTCTTC.

The rearrangement joins TRBV12-5 to TRBJ1-1; D is unresolved. Between the trimmed V and J ends, which lost 6 bases and 2 bases, there was a span of 10 bases. CDR3 length: 13 amino acids. Per the germline V gene, CDR1 is LGHNT and CDR2 is FRNRAP. CDR3 residues: CASGLQLNTEAFF. The CDR3 nucleotides are TGTGCTAGTGGGCTACAACTAAACACTGAAGCTTTCTTT.

A word on this clone: Other DNA sequences from this sample encode an identical CDR3 as well. The chain couples TRBV10-1 to TRBJ2-7, with 11 bases lining up with TRBD2. Germline CDR1 and CDR2: WNHNN and SYGVQD (reference sequence). V shed 5 bases, J shed 3 bases, and the junction held 0 bases outside the gene matches. The CDR3 covers 13 residues. The CDR3 loop reads CASSLAGGYEQYF. The DNA for the CDR3 is TGCGCCAGCAGTCTAGCGGGAGGCTACGAGCAGTACTTC.

The gene calls are TRBV10-1 and TRBJ2-7; D may correspond to TRBD1 or TRBD2 (5 bases each). The CDR3 extends over 13 amino acids. Trimming took off 5 bases at V and 4 bases at J, with 12 bases between the two ends. Germline V gene data show CDR1 as WNHNN and CDR2 as SYGVQD (reference sequence). Here the CDR3 DNA reads TGCGCCAGCAGTAGGGACGAGGGTTACGAGCAGTACTTC. This codes for CASSRDEGYEQYF.